This TCR beta chain was obtained from a study of long-term antiretroviral therapy in people with HIV. This was the immunoSEQ v3.0 assay at survey level. Libraries were prepared by immunoSEQ multiplex PCR; TCRdb keeps only in-frame clonotypes and omits some of them. Altogether roughly 18,000 clones are present, roughly 79% being singletons, with the ten largest covering 6.9%. The germline V gene encodes CDR1 MNHEY and CDR2 SMNVEV (reference sequence). The trim removed 5 bases at V and 1 base at J, leaving 10 bases unmatched. The CDR3 contains 16 residues. The clonotype comes from a man in his forties or fifties with HIV. The specimen comprised unsorted PBMCs, sampled 2.2 years after starting antiretroviral therapy. V usage is TRBV27 and J usage is TRBJ1-2, with 7 bases matching TRBD1. The CDR3: CASSPTFRGSNYGYTF. CDR3 coding DNA: TGTGCCAGCAGTCCTACATTCAGGGGGAGTAACTATGGCTACACCTTC.